This T cell receptor (beta chain) is drawn from a study of blood T cell repertoires in COVID-19. The overall study: The samples span acute and convalescent COVID-19 from the United States, Italy and Spain. In each case, the material was cDNA or gDNA derived from T cells, B-cell-depleted T cells, or PBMCs.

Those enrolled in Seattle joined during active infection and were followed longitudinally afterward. V was clipped by 2 bases and J by 5 bases; unmatched bases: 16. The CDR3 runs to 18 residues. CDR1 is SGHDT, CDR2 YYEEEE, per germline. Authors' data handling: Reference gene primers were amplified, and this amplification served to estimate nucleated cell counts. Repertoires were generated with immunoSEQ multiplex PCR, while TCRdb's copy carries only in-frame clones and drops some. The V and J calls and clone size were taken over from that table, and D and trimming were inferred from the DNA. Of about 120,000 clones detected, about 89% appear once; the ten largest clones hold 4.3%.

Sequenced input: peripheral blood. The rearrangement joins TRBV5-6 to TRBJ1-1; 9 bases are shared with TRBD1. This sequence was found in a man aged 60-69 years with COVID-19, enrolled during active disease. CDR3 loop: CASSFITGGGLSRTEAFF. The CDR3 DNA reads TGTGCCAGCAGCTTCATCACAGGGGGCGGCTTAAGTAGGACTGAAGCTTTCTTT. The whole variable domain, remainder taken from reference TRBV5-6 and TRBJ1-1, is DAGVTQSPTHLIKTRGQQVTLRCSPKSGHDTVSWYQQALGQGPQFIFQYYEEEERQRGNFPDRFSGHQFPNYSSELNVNALLLGDSALYLCASSFITGGGLSRTEAFFGQGTRLTVV.